The 8 T cell receptor beta chains in this list originate from one sample, sequenced in a study of response to subunit inactivated influenza vaccine. One entry per CDR3 protein, called by TCRdb with MiXCR from the RT-PCR reads. The sample has fewer than 400,000 distinct CDR3 sequences; 20% to 25% are singletons. Sample: PBMCs from blood, taken about 20 months after vaccination. Receptors originate from a man aged 50 to 75 who received an inactivated influenza vaccine.

V gene TRBV18 combines with J gene TRBJ1-5; D is ambiguous. The CDR3 runs 16 residues. Germline V gene sequence: CDR1 KGHSH, CDR2 LQKENI. V dropped 6 bases and J dropped 5 bases, with 20 bases sitting between them. This CDR3 is CASSTSTPSSYQPQHF. CDR3 DNA sequence: TGTGCCAGCTCCACCTCGACACCGTCTAGTTATCAGCCCCAGCATTTT.

V is TRBV20-1 and J is TRBJ2-1; D not certain. This CDR3 has 13 amino acids. V was cut by 0 bases and J by 10 bases, with 13 bases left in between. Germline V gives CDR1 DFQATT, CDR2 SNEGSKA (reference sequence). The CDR3 sequence is CSARDPLVQEQFF. The CDR3 DNA is TGCAGTGCTAGAGACCCCCTAGTTCAAGAGCAGTTCTTC.

CDR3 sequence: CASSGGQGRWNTGELFF. In DNA form, the CDR3 reads TGCGCCAGCAGTGGGGGACAGGGAAGATGGAACACCGGGGAGCTGTTTTTT. The chain has TRBV10-1 and TRBJ2-2, with 9 nucleotides matching TRBD1. The trim removed 4 bases at V and 1 base at J, leaving 7 bases unmatched. CDR1 is WNHNN and CDR2 is SYGVQD in the germline V gene (reference sequence). This CDR3 is built from 17 residues.

The gene calls are TRBV18 and TRBJ2-4; the D gene could be TRBD1 or TRBD2 (5 bases each). This CDR3 has 16 amino acids. V lost 3 bases to trimming and J lost 0 bases, with 12 bases between them. Germline-derived CDR1 and CDR2 are KGHSH and LQKENI. CDR3 protein: CASSPGVGVAKNIQYF. DNA of the CDR3: TGTGCCAGCTCACCGGGGGTAGGGGTAGCCAAAAACATTCAGTACTTC.

The chain is built from TRBV4-2 and TRBJ1-2, with TRBD1 as a possible D gene (6 bases). Germline V gene lookup returns CDR1 LGHNA and CDR2 YNFKEQ. This CDR3 comprises 15 residues. Trimming took off 2 bases at V and 2 bases at J, with 12 bases between the two ends. The CDR3 nucleotides are TGTGCCAGCAGCCAACCAACAGGGTTAAACTATGGCTACACCTTC. Translating it yields CASSQPTGLNYGYTF.

This chain joins TRBV20-1 and TRBJ2-3; D is unclear. The CDR3 totals 13 residues. Germline-derived CDR1 and CDR2 are DFQATT and SNEGSKA (reference sequence). V shed 5 bases and J shed 0 bases, with 9 bases lying between them. This chain's CDR3 is CSAGGDSTDTQYF. The CDR3 DNA follows: TGCAGTGCTGGTGGGGATAGCACAGATACGCAGTATTTT.

This clonotype occurred many times. The V and J genes are TRBV4-1 and TRBJ1-5; 8 nucleotides align to TRBD1. This CDR3 has 14 residues. After removal of 6 bases from V and 4 bases from J, the junction contained 5 bases not matched to a gene. CDR1 is MGHRA, CDR2 YSYEKL, per germline. The CDR3 bases are TGCGCCAGCAGTCGGACAGGGCCTAATCAGCCCCAGCATTTT. It specifies CASSRTGPNQPQHF.

To note about this clonotype: Likely a read error: the CDR3 ends without its conserved phenylalanine or tryptophan. The chain combines TRBV4-3 with TRBJ2-3, with 7 positions matching TRBD1. V gave up 4 bases and J gave up 2 bases; unmatched junction bases: 6. This CDR3 spans 15 amino acids. The V gene's germline CDR1 is LGHNA and CDR2 YSLEER. CDR3 nucleotide sequence: TGCGCCAGCAGCCGGCGACAGGGCGACACAGATACGCAGTATTGT. Translated, it gives CASSRRQGDTDTQYC.